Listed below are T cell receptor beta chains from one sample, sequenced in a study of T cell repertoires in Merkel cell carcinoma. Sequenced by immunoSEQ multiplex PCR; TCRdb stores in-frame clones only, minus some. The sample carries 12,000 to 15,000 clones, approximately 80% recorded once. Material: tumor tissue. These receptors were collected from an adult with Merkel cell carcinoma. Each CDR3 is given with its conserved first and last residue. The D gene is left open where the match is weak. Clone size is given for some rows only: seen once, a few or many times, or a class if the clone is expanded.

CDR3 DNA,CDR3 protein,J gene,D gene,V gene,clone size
TGTGCCAGCAGGACTCCACACACTTTTACTGAGCAGTTCTTC,CASRTPHTFTEQFF,TRBJ2-1,-,TRBV28,-
TGCGCCAGCAGCGTTGGGGGGTTGGATACGCAGTATTTT,CASSVGGLDTQYF,TRBJ2-3,-,TRBV5-1,once
TGTGCCAGCAGTTCCCGGGACAGGGGTTGGGAGACCCAGTACTTC,CASSSRDRGWETQYF,TRBJ2-5,TRBD1,TRBV27,-
TGTGCCAGCAGCTCAAATCAGCCCAATGTAGAGTACTTC,CASSSNQPNVEYF,TRBJ2-7,-,TRBV11-3,once
TGTGCCATCAGTCGAGCGGAGACGGGTAATGAGCAGTTCTTC,CAISRAETGNEQFF,TRBJ2-1,-,TRBV10-3,-
TGTGCCAGCAGTTTTGGTCCCAGTTATGGCTACACCTTC,CASSFGPSYGYTF,TRBJ1-2,-,TRBV28,-
TGTGCCAGCTCACGTACAGGTCAGGGCGCTGAAGCTTTCTTT,CASSRTGQGAEAFF,TRBJ1-1,-,TRBV18,-
TGTGCCAGCAGGTCTAGCGGTAACAATGAGCAGTTCTTC,CASRSSGNNEQFF,TRBJ2-1,TRBD2,TRBV12-3/TRBV12-4,few
TGTGCCAGCAGCGGACAGACTAGCTCCTATAATTCACCCCTCCACTTT,CASSGQTSSYNSPLHF,TRBJ1-6,-,TRBV6-6,-
TGTGCCAGCAGTTTAAAGAGGGTTGGCTACACCTTC,CASSLKRVGYTF,TRBJ1-2,-,TRBV12-3/TRBV12-4,-
TGTGCCAGCACCCTAATGGGGGGTAGCCGCGATACGCAGTATTTT,CASTLMGGSRDTQYF,TRBJ2-3,-,TRBV7-8,-
TGTGCCAGCGGCCGGGCCCTCAGCACCTACAATGAGCAGTTCTTC,CASGRALSTYNEQFF,TRBJ2-1,-,TRBV6-5,-
TGTGCCTGGAGTCTGATGAACACTGAAGCTTTCTTT,CAWSLMNTEAFF,TRBJ1-1,-,TRBV30,-
TGTGCCAGTAGTATTGGGACGGGTAACTATGGCTACACCTTC,CASSIGTGNYGYTF,TRBJ1-2,-,TRBV19,-
TGTGCCAGCAGTTACTCTGGCAGGGATGTCACCGGGGAGCTGTTTTTT,CASSYSGRDVTGELFF,TRBJ2-2,-,TRBV6-2/TRBV6-3,-
TGTGCCAGCAGAGGGGCCTCGGCGAACACCGGGGAGCTGTTTTTT,CASRGASANTGELFF,TRBJ2-2,-,TRBV2,-
TGTGCCAGCAGCCAAGACCAGGGACAGATCTATGGCTACACCTTC,CASSQDQGQIYGYTF,TRBJ1-2,TRBD1,TRBV4-2,-
TGTGCCAGCAGTGAGGGGGGTAACTATGGCTACACCTTC,CASSEGGNYGYTF,TRBJ1-2,-,TRBV25-1,-
TGTGCCAGCAGCGGACGTGGGATGTTGGAGACCCAGTACTTC,CASSGRGMLETQYF,TRBJ2-5,-,TRBV5-4,-
TGTGCCAGCAGACGGACAGGGGAGAATCAGCCCCAGCATTTT,CASRRTGENQPQHF,TRBJ1-5,TRBD1,TRBV6-5,-
TGCGCCAGCAGCTTGACCGTCGGGGGGCGCCAAGAGACCCAGTACTTC,CASSLTVGGRQETQYF,TRBJ2-5,-,TRBV5-1,-
TGTGCCAGCAGTGACCAGACTAGCTACGAGCAGTACTTC,CASSDQTSYEQYF,TRBJ2-7,-,TRBV2,-
TGCGCCAGCAGCTTAGCGGGAGCGAGAGATACGCAGTATTTT,CASSLAGARDTQYF,TRBJ2-3,TRBD2,TRBV5-1,-